The clone carrying this T cell receptor beta chain appeared a few times. A single record per CDR3 protein comes from TCRdb applying MiXCR to the RT-PCR reads. The repertoire has around 570,000 distinct CDR3 sequences, approximately 10% of them found once; the top ten carry 8% to 13%. This sample is drawn from a study of response to subunit inactivated influenza vaccine. Germline V gives CDR1 MGHDK, CDR2 SYGVNS. With 3 bases clipped from V and 5 bases from J, the junction kept 8 bases outside the gene matches. The CDR3 is 15 residues long. The same sample was also studied in work on T cells expressing NK-cell markers. From that paper: UMI-tagged 5'RACE template switching yielded the TCR beta cDNA. Sequencing of TCR beta repertoires drew on sorted CD3+CD56+NKG2C+, CD3+CD56+NKG2C- and CD3+CD56-NKG2C+ T cells. Whether expanded NKG2C+ T cell clones were HCMV specific stayed uncertain.

This chain joins TRBV25-1 and TRBJ2-5; TRBD1 agrees at 8 bases. The sample in question was PBMCs from blood, obtained on the day of vaccination. The receptor was derived from a man aged 50 to 59 who received an inactivated influenza vaccine. CDR3 in amino acids: CASSDLRQGWETQYF. The CDR3, as DNA: TGTGCCAGCAGTGACCTCCGACAGGGGTGGGAGACCCAGTACTTC.